Here is one T cell receptor beta chain with its context. Its target antigen remains unknown. No much larger clone is present one base from it, and per-base qualities are unavailable. The method was the immunoSEQ multiplex PCR assay. This immuneACCESS table, as held by TCRdb, lists in-frame sequences with V and J called but not all clones. Of the missing ones, under half trace to an unresolved V gene in checked studies; the others have no known cause. The sample records about 660,000 clones, 85% to 90% of which are singletons. Approximately 0.01% of the sample belongs to the ten largest clones. The record originates from a study of shared T cell receptors in the human thymus (dated by TCRdb to the early 2020s). The study in broad terms: The study examined how self-reactive, shared T-cell receptor alpha chains are generated in the human thymus.

The CDR3 runs 20 amino acids, cysteine and phenylalanine included. The CDR3 DNA has 60 bases and is translated from base 1. Compared with germline, V lacks 0 bases and J lacks 0 bases; bases without a gene match: 11. In the germline V gene, CDR1 corresponds to LGHNA and CDR2 to YSLEER. The same sample was also studied in work on human thymus T cells. As described in the second report: The donors were immunologically healthy infants in Finland who had open corrective cardiac surgery for congenital heart defects. Thymus tissue was obtained as surgical resects removed during corrective cardiac surgery. V and J gene segment usage appeared biased in both thymic and peripheral blood repertoires. Highly overlapping thymic TCR repertoires among unrelated individuals were reported in the related research. The study described the TCR alpha and beta repertoires in fewer than 10 infant thymus samples and four matching peripheral blood samples. The infant donors were roughly 7 to 250 days old, and the cohort included several males and a couple of females. Thymocytes were mechanically released from the tissue and were stored as pellets of about 9.5-33 million cells at -70 degrees C. Genomic DNA was extracted from frozen cell pellets with a QIAsymphony instrument. TCRB and TCRAD loci were amplified from a standardized quantity of quality-controlled genomic DNA using the immunoSEQ multiplex PCR assay. The amplicons spanned the V(D)J region and were long enough to cover the CDR3 and allow V and J genes to be identified. The amplicons were sequenced on an Illumina platform via the commercial immunoSEQ service. Corrections for primer bias and sequencing errors followed previously described methods, while TCRAD and TCRB definitions were based on the IMGT database. Analysis of the repertoires was done with immunoSEQ Analyzer 3.0 and VDJTools and included basic statistics, V/J segment usage, diversity estimates, rarefaction and pairwise overlap. Diversity was estimated using the Chao1, ChaoE, Efron-Thisted, Shannon and inverse Simpson indices, and was also estimated on datasets down-sampled to the size of the smallest sample. For repertoire overlap, CDR3 nucleotide sequence, V gene and J gene had to match strictly, and clustering was done by Jaccard-based multidimensional scaling. On average, thymus samples gave around 880,000 unique TCRB clonotypes, whereas blood samples gave roughly 80,000.

Sample: thymocytes. This clonotype originated in a boy younger than two with a congenital heart defect. Donor details come from another sample of the same person, matched by shared clones. The chain was built from TRBV4-3 and TRBJ1-5, with 10 middle bases fitting TRBD1. Here is the DNA: TGCGCCAGCAGCCAAGATCGTAGGGACAGGGGAACCCATAGCAATCAGCCCCAGCATTTT. Its protein is CASSQDRRDRGTHSNQPQHF.